The entry that follows covers one T cell receptor beta chain sequence. No antigen is known for it. Random hexamers were used to reverse transcribe the RNA input (roughly 0.5 to 1 ug). TCRdb ran MiXCR on the immunoSEQ multiplex PCR reads and lists one entry per CDR3 protein. The sample lists approximately 80,000 distinct CDR3 sequences, 90% to 95% occurring once. The junction had 4 bases not matched to a gene; V was cut back by 1 base and J by 1 base. This CDR3 has 17 residues. Germline CDR1 LGHNA, CDR2 YSLEER. Sequencing of TCR beta was carried out in blood CD8+ and CD4+ T cells. Treatment-naive patients with stable or active relapsing-remitting disease served as multiple sclerosis controls. FACS was used to enrich TEMRA cells, whereas the CD8+ and CD4+ T cells were obtained by negative isolation. The sample belongs to a study of CD8 T cells in Susac syndrome. Study observations and caveats: By the study's own acknowledgment, its TCR sequencing and HLA analysis included relatively few individuals.

This TCR was sampled from a human donor with multiple sclerosis. V and J are TRBV4-3 and TRBJ2-6; 7 bases line up with TRBD1. Sample: CD8+ T cells from PBMCs. The CDR3 protein is CASSQGTGNSGANVLTF. The CDR3 bases are TGCGCCAGCAGCCAAGGGACAGGAAATTCTGGGGCCAACGTCCTGACTTTC.